These 31 T cell receptor beta chains were sequenced from one sample in a study of T cell changes during pregnancy in multiple sclerosis. Measured with immunoSEQ multiplex PCR; TCRdb has only the in-frame clones, and not every one. The sample consists of tens of thousands of clones, more than 85% of them appearing once. This specimen was peripheral blood, taken in the first trimester of pregnancy. These receptors were collected from a female donor with multiple sclerosis, enrolled in a pregnancy study.

This sequence joins TRBV5-1 and TRBJ2-7; TRBD1 agrees at 12 bases. Germline-derived CDR1 and CDR2 are SGHRS and YFSETQ. The ends lost 1 base at V and 6 bases at J; junction bases unmatched: 5. The CDR3 length is 15 residues. CDR3 region: CASSLTGTGGFEQYF. CDR3 sequence (DNA): TGCGCCAGCAGCTTGACTGGGACAGGGGGCTTCGAGCAGTACTTC.

The V and J genes are TRBV20-1 and TRBJ2-4, with unresolved D. Germline V gives CDR1 DFQATT, CDR2 SNEGSKA (reference sequence). V was clipped by 5 bases and J by 8 bases, with 7 bases between them. The CDR3 runs to 10 residues. CDR3 loop: CSAQSDIQYF. DNA of the CDR3: TGCAGTGCTCAATCGGACATTCAGTACTTC.

The chain couples TRBV25-1 to TRBJ2-7; 10 bases match TRBD1. V shed 1 base, J shed 5 bases, and the junction held 5 bases outside the gene matches. CDR1 and CDR2 from the germline V gene are MGHDK and SYGVNS. CDR3 length: 15 amino acids. CDR3 residues: CASSEFGGTGDEQYF. DNA for the CDR3: TGTGCCAGCAGTGAATTTGGGGGGACAGGGGACGAGCAGTACTTC.

The rearrangement joins TRBV6-1 to TRBJ2-1, with 8 bases aligning to TRBD2. This CDR3 spans 14 amino acids. Germline V gene lookup returns CDR1 MNHNS and CDR2 SASEGT. V was pared by 10 bases and J by 9 bases, with 14 bases of the junction left unmatched. The CDR3 region has the DNA TGTGCCACCACAACACCCGGGAGGGCCGTTGAGCAGTTCTTC. Translating gives CATTTPGRAVEQFF.

The rearrangement joins TRBV6-1 to TRBJ2-5, with 10 bases aligning to TRBD2. The CDR3 is 16 amino acids. V lost 2 bases and J lost 5; bases outside the gene matches: 8. The germline V gene has CDR1 MNHNS and CDR2 SASEGT. CDR3 protein: CASSERWSGGGETQYF. The CDR3 DNA reads TGTGCCAGCAGTGAACGTTGGAGCGGGGGGGGCGAGACCCAGTACTTC.

This rearrangement joins TRBV6-5 to TRBJ1-3; a weak D match, TRBD1 (6 bases). The V end was cut by 2 bases, the J end by 8 bases, with 13 bases between. Germline CDR1 MNHEY, CDR2 SVGAGI. This CDR3 has 14 amino acids. The CDR3 sequence is CASSYKQGSDTIYF. The CDR3 DNA sequence: TGTGCCAGCAGTTACAAACAGGGAAGCGACACCATATATTTT.

The J gene is TRBJ1-4, the V gene TRBV6-6; the D is unclear. The CDR3 contains 16 residues. Trimming took 5 bases from V and 0 from J, leaving 13 bases between them. Per the germline V gene, CDR1 is MNHNY and CDR2 is SVGAGI (reference sequence). The CDR3 loop is CASSAGQFATNEKLFF. In DNA, the CDR3 is TGTGCCAGCAGTGCGGGCCAATTTGCAACTAATGAAAAACTGTTTTTT.

This sequence joins TRBV5-6 and TRBJ2-5; TRBD1 agrees at 9 bases. The V gene end was trimmed by 5 bases and the J gene end by 5 bases; junction bases not matched to a gene: 10. This CDR3 is built from 15 residues. Germline assignment: CDR1 SGHDT and CDR2 YYEEEE. In nucleotides, the CDR3 is TGTGCCAGCAGAGGTATGGGACAGGGCAGGGAGACCCAGTACTTC. Encoded protein: CASRGMGQGRETQYF.

V usage is TRBV6-5 and J usage is TRBJ2-5; TRBD2 is a possible D gene (7 bases). V was shortened by 6 bases and J by 4 bases, with 12 bases between the two germline ends. The V gene's germline CDR1 is MNHEY and CDR2 SVGAGI. The CDR3 extends over 13 amino acids. The CDR3 DNA reads TGTGCCAGCAGCCTCGGGGGGCCAGAGACCCAGTACTTC. Amino acid sequence: CASSLGGPETQYF.

V is TRBV7-2 and J is TRBJ2-7; D is unresolved. This CDR3 contains 13 residues. Germline V gene data show CDR1 as SGHTA and CDR2 as FQGNSA. Trimming removed 0 bases at V and 4 bases at J, with 7 bases between. The CDR3 here is CASSLALLYEQYF. DNA of the CDR3: TGTGCCAGCAGCTTAGCGTTACTATACGAGCAGTACTTC.

The CDR3 reads CASSYFKNTGELFF. DNA of the CDR3: TGTGCCAGCAGTTACTTTAAGAACACCGGGGAGCTGTTTTTT. The chain links TRBV6-5 to TRBJ2-2; D gene unclear. V dropped 1 base and J dropped 1 base, with 4 bases sitting between them. Germline-derived CDR1 and CDR2 are MNHEY and SVGAGI. This CDR3 is built from 14 residues.

Concerning this clone itself: Other DNA sequences from this sample encode an identical CDR3 as well. The V gene is TRBV5-1, the J gene TRBJ1-1; D uncertain. The CDR3 extends over 13 amino acids. In germline, CDR1 is SGHRS, CDR2 YFSETQ. Trimming took off 0 bases at V and 6 bases at J, with 9 bases between the two ends. The CDR3: CASSLAGTAEAFF. As DNA, the CDR3 is TGCGCCAGCAGCTTGGCAGGTACGGCTGAAGCTTTCTTT.

This clone was recorded once. The chain combines TRBV30 with TRBJ1-4; D is uncertain. The CDR3 is 14 residues long. V was pared by 0 bases and J by 5 bases, with 10 bases between. Germline V gene data show CDR1 as GTSNPN and CDR2 as SVGIG (reference sequence). CDR3 sequence: CAWSVPPGNEKLFF. Here the CDR3 DNA reads TGTGCCTGGAGTGTACCCCCGGGGAATGAAAAACTGTTTTTT.

This chain links TRBV19 with TRBJ1-5, with TRBD1 matching over 9 bases. Germline CDR1 reads LNHDA; CDR2 reads SQIVND (reference sequence). Losses at the gene ends were 4 bases for V and 0 bases for J; bases not matched to a gene: 7. This CDR3 contains 17 residues. The CDR3 loop reads CASSTRQGVYSNQPQHF. The CDR3 DNA is TGTGCCAGTAGTACGAGACAGGGGGTGTATAGCAATCAGCCCCAGCATTTT.

The chain is built from TRBV19 and TRBJ2-4, with 8 positions matching TRBD1. Per germline, CDR1 LNHDA and CDR2 SQIVND (reference sequence). Germline trimming cut 3 bases from V and 10 bases from J; bases unmatched to any gene: 8. The CDR3 has 14 residues. The CDR3 loop reads CASSMDRADSIQYF. The DNA of the CDR3 is TGTGCCAGTAGTATGGACAGGGCAGACTCGATTCAGTACTTC.

The chain couples TRBV30 to TRBJ1-4; 7 bases map to TRBD1. Per germline, CDR1 GTSNPN and CDR2 SVGIG (reference sequence). This CDR3 spans 11 amino acids. The ends lost 6 bases at V and 10 bases at J; junction bases unmatched: 5. The CDR3 loop is CACTGVGKLFF. The CDR3, as DNA: TGTGCCTGCACAGGGGTGGGAAAACTGTTTTTT.

The chain recombines TRBV30 with TRBJ1-1; no clear D gene. Germline values: CDR1 GTSNPN, CDR2 SVGIG (reference sequence). V was clipped by 2 bases and J by 0 bases, with 4 bases between them. This CDR3 has 12 amino acids. This chain's CDR3 is CAWSQLNTEAFF. CDR3 nucleotides: TGTGCCTGGAGTCAGTTGAACACTGAAGCTTTCTTT.

The V and J genes are TRBV28 and TRBJ1-3; perhaps TRBD1 as D (6 bases). The CDR3 loop spans 14 amino acids. Germline V lookup: CDR1 MDHEN, CDR2 SYDVKM. Trimming removed 6 bases from V and 1 base from J, with 10 bases in between. DNA of the CDR3: TGTGCCAGCAGGAACAGGGCATCTGGAAACACCATATATTTT. Its protein product is CASRNRASGNTIYF.

This clone was found once. CDR3 DNA: TGTGCCAGCAGCTTGGGGACAGGGACTGGGGCCAACGTCCTGACTTTC. This gives the protein CASSLGTGTGANVLTF. This chain uses TRBV5-6 with TRBJ2-6; 8 bases match TRBD1. The length of the CDR3 is 16 residues. Germline trimming cut 0 bases from V and 2 bases from J; bases unmatched to any gene: 1. CDR1 and CDR2 (germline): SGHDT, YYEEEE.

The V call is TRBV30, the J call TRBJ1-2, with 10 nucleotides matching TRBD1. This CDR3 is built from 13 residues. Germline CDR1 GTSNPN, CDR2 SVGIG (reference sequence). V dropped 5 bases and J dropped 7; count of bases not matched to a gene: 7. CDR3 sequence: CAWRDRGSLGYTF. The CDR3 region has the DNA TGTGCCTGGCGGGACAGGGGTTCCCTTGGCTACACCTTC.

J is TRBJ2-3 and V is TRBV5-1, with 7 bases identical to TRBD2. CDR3 length: 14 amino acids. Germline assignment: CDR1 SGHRS and CDR2 YFSETQ. J gave up 9 bases and V 4 bases, and 11 bases lay outside the gene matches. DNA of the CDR3: TGCGCCAGCAGCCCTGGACTAGAAGGTAAAACGCAGTATTTT. Translating gives CASSPGLEGKTQYF.

This clone was seen more than once but under ten times. The rearrangement joins TRBV5-5 to TRBJ1-4, with TRBD1 identical over 7 bases. Germline V gene data show CDR1 as SGHKS and CDR2 as YYEKEE (reference sequence). The ends lost 2 bases at V and 7 bases at J; junction bases unmatched: 8. The CDR3 totals 15 residues. In DNA, the CDR3 is TGTGCCAGCAGCTTCGTAGGGGGCGCGGGTGAAAAACTGTTTTTT. Translation gives CASSFVGGAGEKLFF.

On this clone: The germline gene is not matched at one end of the junction; a read error may be the cause. This chain connects TRBV5-5 to TRBJ1-2, with D possibly TRBD1 on 6 matching bases. Germline V CDR1 and CDR2: SGHKS, YYEKEE (reference sequence). The CDR3 consists of 13 residues. CDR3 residues: CASSLKNGQTEYF. CDR3 in DNA: TGTGCCAGCAGCTTGAAAAACGGACAGACAGAATACTTC.

The rearrangement joins TRBV9 to TRBJ2-5; D is uncertain. The length of the CDR3 is 14 residues. V was shortened by 0 bases and J by 1 base, with 7 bases between the two germline ends. Germline V lookup: CDR1 SGDLS, CDR2 YYNGEE. CDR3 loop: CASSVGGTQETQYF. The CDR3 coding sequence is TGTGCCAGCAGCGTAGGAGGAACCCAAGAGACCCAGTACTTC.

This chain uses TRBV10-2 with TRBJ2-7, with D perhaps matching TRBD2 (5 bases). Trimming stripped 7 bases from V and 7 bases from J, with 14 bases between. The germline V gene has CDR1 WSHSY and CDR2 SAAADI. The CDR3 is 12 residues long. DNA for the CDR3: TGCGCCAGCACCTCCGGAGGAGGAGAGCAGTACTTC. Protein sequence: CASTSGGGEQYF.

This chain links TRBV5-1 with TRBJ1-1; TRBD1 might be the D (6 bases). Trimming stripped 8 bases from V and 2 bases from J, with 16 bases between. The length of the CDR3 is 14 residues. Germline CDR1 reads SGHRS; CDR2 reads YFSETQ. For the CDR3, the DNA is TGCGCCAGTTCGTCTACAGGGCTAAACACTGAAGCTTTCTTT. Translated: CASSSTGLNTEAFF.

The chain joins TRBV5-6 to TRBJ2-7; 13 positions match TRBD2. Germline V CDR1 and CDR2: SGHDT, YYEEEE. This CDR3 spans 15 amino acids. The J segment lost 0 bases and the V segment lost 7 bases, leaving 4 bases of the junction unmatched. The chain's CDR3 is CASLGLAGNSYEQYF. As DNA, the CDR3 is TGTGCCAGCTTGGGACTAGCGGGGAACTCCTACGAGCAGTACTTC.

The chain joins TRBV10-3 to TRBJ1-1; D perhaps matches TRBD1 (5 bases). Germline V lookup: CDR1 ENHRY, CDR2 SYGVKD. The length of the CDR3 is 14 residues. Trimming took 5 bases from V and 6 from J, leaving 16 bases between them. CDR3 loop: CAISTGTLVPEAFF. The CDR3 bases are TGTGCCATCAGTACCGGGACTCTCGTGCCTGAAGCTTTCTTT.

This chain connects TRBV6-4 to TRBJ1-5; TRBD1 matches 7 bases. The CDR3 consists of 16 residues. Trimming took 6 bases from V and 5 from J; bases not matched to a gene: 13. CDR1 and CDR2 (germline): MRHNA, SNTAGT. The chain's CDR3 is CASRSSRDRLDQPQHF. CDR3 nucleotide sequence: TGTGCCAGCAGATCATCCCGGGACAGACTAGATCAGCCCCAGCATTTT.

The J gene is TRBJ1-1, the V gene TRBV6-6, with a tentative D call TRBD1 (5 bases). V lost 5 bases, J lost 4 bases, and 11 bases lay in between. This CDR3 is built from 13 residues. Germline CDR1 reads MNHNY; CDR2 reads SVGAGI (reference sequence). The CDR3 DNA reads as TGTGCCAGCAGTCCCCGGACACCCACTGAAGCTTTCTTT. Its translation is CASSPRTPTEAFF.

This sequence joins TRBV7-2 and TRBJ1-5; D might be TRBD1 (5 bases). From germline, CDR1 is SGHTA and CDR2 FQGNSA. V shed 0 bases and J shed 0 bases, with 9 bases lying between them. The length of the CDR3 is 16 residues. This chain's CDR3 is CASSLARVHSNQPQHF. The CDR3 DNA sequence: TGTGCCAGCAGCTTAGCCAGGGTCCATAGCAATCAGCCCCAGCATTTT.